Presented here are 30 T cell receptor beta chains from one specimen sequenced in a study of early T cells in non-severe SARS-CoV-2 infection. TCRdb re-called the 5' RACE reads through MiXCR, storing one row per CDR3 protein. The repertoire includes around 12,000 distinct CDR3 sequences, 4.8% of them detected once, and roughly 9.5% sits in the top ten. Sequenced material: whole blood. The receptors originated from an adult who was a healthcare worker with PCR-confirmed SARS-CoV-2 infection or an uninfected control (not recorded which).

By share, this clonotype counts as medium-sized. J is TRBJ2-1 and V is TRBV3-1; a possible D gene is TRBD1 (7 bases). The germline gives CDR1 LGHDT, CDR2 YNNKEL (reference sequence). With 1 base removed from V and 6 bases from J, the gap between germline ends came to 10 bases. There are 14 residues in the CDR3. CDR3 nucleotides: TGTGCCAGCAGCCAAGTTCAGGGGGGCAATGAGCAGTTCTTC. Amino acids: CASSQVQGGNEQFF.

Sample share makes this clonotype medium-sized. This chain uses TRBV7-6 with TRBJ1-6; perhaps TRBD1 as D (5 bases). Germline CDR1 is SGHVS and CDR2 is FNYEAQ. The V end lost 4 bases, the J end lost 0 bases, and 16 bases lay between the germline ends. CDR3 size: 18 residues. The CDR3 here is CASSSSGRMSSYNSPLHF. The CDR3 coding sequence is TGTGCCAGCAGCTCGTCGGGACGGATGAGCTCCTATAATTCACCCCTCCACTTT. The complete variable domain, with remaining parts taken from reference TRBV7-6 and TRBJ1-6, reads GAGVSQSPRYKVTKRGQDVALRCDPISGHVSLYWYRQALGQGPEFLTYFNYEAQQDKSGLPNDRFSAERPEGSISTLTIQRTEQRDSAMYRCASSSSGRMSSYNSPLHFGNGTRLTVT.

This clonotype was seen at least ten times. The chain uses TRBV20-1 and TRBJ2-1; 9 bases agree with TRBD2. The CDR3 has 14 residues. Trimming at V came to 3 bases and at J to 6 bases, leaving 6 bases not matched to a gene. Germline V gives CDR1 DFQATT, CDR2 SNEGSKA (reference sequence). The CDR3 protein is CSARRGGRTNEQFF. The DNA for the CDR3 is TGCAGTGCTAGGCGGGGGGGTCGGACCAATGAGCAGTTCTTC.

This clonotype came up a few times. The J gene is TRBJ1-2, the V gene TRBV6-5; D uncertain. The CDR3 sequence is 13 residues long. V lost 6 bases to trimming and J lost 0 bases, with 8 bases between them. Germline lookup yields CDR1 MNHEY and CDR2 SVGAGI. The CDR3 loop is CASSPSANYGYTF. The CDR3 DNA reads TGTGCCAGCAGCCCATCGGCTAACTATGGCTACACCTTC.

The sample holds many counts of this clonotype. J is TRBJ1-1 and V is TRBV5-1; TRBD1 matches at 7 bases. The germline V gene encodes CDR1 SGHRS and CDR2 YFSETQ. The CDR3 is made up of 14 amino acids. Trimming at V came to 4 bases and at J to 2 bases, leaving 5 bases not matched to a gene. This CDR3 reads CASSHTGVNTEAFF. CDR3 nucleotides: TGCGCCAGCAGCCATACAGGGGTAAACACTGAAGCTTTCTTT.

This clonotype was observed at least ten times. This rearrangement joins TRBV6-5 to TRBJ2-5; D possibly corresponds to TRBD1 (5 bases). This CDR3 is 14 amino acids long. The V and J ends lost 5 bases and 1 base respectively, with 11 bases between them. Looked up from germline, CDR1 is MNHEY and CDR2 is SVGAGI. CDR3 in amino acids: CASSETQGQETQYF. The CDR3 DNA is TGTGCCAGCAGTGAAACCCAGGGCCAAGAGACCCAGTACTTC.

As regards this clonotype: A read error may explain this, as a much larger clone is one base away. V usage is TRBV15 and J usage is TRBJ1-3, with D uncertain. V was cut by 2 bases and J by 8 bases, with 16 bases left in between. This CDR3 has 15 amino acids. CDR1 and CDR2 (germline): LNHNV, YYDKDF (reference sequence). The CDR3 sequence is CATSRPPRGEYTIYF. The DNA for the CDR3 is TGTGCCACCAGCAGACCACCCCGAGGCGAATACACCATATATTTT. The full variable domain, rest sourced from reference TRBV15 and TRBJ1-3, is DAMVIQNPRYQVTQFGKPVTLSCSQTLNHNVMYWYQQKSSQAPKLLFHYYDKDFNNEADTPDNFQSRRPNTSFCFLDIRSPGLGDTAMYLCATSRPPRGEYTIYFGEGSWLTVV.

This clonotype appeared many times. The V call is TRBV18, the J call TRBJ1-1; D remains ambiguous. Germline-derived CDR1 and CDR2 are KGHSH and LQKENI. The germline V and J ends were trimmed by 2 bases and 1 base, with 5 bases remaining between them. CDR3 length equals 13 residues. The CDR3 DNA sequence: TGTGCCAGCTCACCATGGGGGAACACTGAAGCTTTCTTT. This translates into CASSPWGNTEAFF.

By share, this clonotype counts as medium-sized. CDR3 DNA: TGTGCCAGCAGCTTACTTCCAAGGGGCGGGTACGAGCAGTACTTC. Its protein is CASSLLPRGGYEQYF. This chain uses TRBV7-2 with TRBJ2-7; either TRBD1 or TRBD2 may fit D (5 bases each). There are 15 residues in the CDR3. Deletions cut 2 bases from V and 4 bases from J, with 15 bases between. Germline V gene lookup returns CDR1 SGHTA and CDR2 FQGNSA.

Relative to its sample, this clonotype is medium-sized. This chain uses TRBV19 with TRBJ2-1, with a possible D match to TRBD2 (5 bases). The CDR3 contains 14 residues. Germline CDR1 and CDR2: LNHDA and SQIVND (reference sequence). The germline V and J ends were trimmed by 6 bases and 9 bases, with 18 bases remaining between them. CDR3 in DNA: TGTGCCAGTAGGCCTCTCACTGCGGGTAGTGAGCAGTTCTTC. Protein sequence: CASRPLTAGSEQFF. Supplemented by reference TRBV19 and TRBJ2-1, the full variable domain reads DGGITQSPKYLFRKEGQNVTLSCEQNLNHDAMYWYRQDPGQGLRLIYYSQIVNDFQKGDIAEGYSVSREKKESFPLTVTSAQKNPTAFYLCASRPLTAGSEQFFGPGTRLTVL.

This clonotype came up a few times. The chain has TRBV19 and TRBJ1-5, with D possibly being TRBD1 (6 bases). V was shortened by 4 bases and J by 7 bases, with 11 bases between the two germline ends. This CDR3 is 13 amino acids long. In germline, CDR1 is LNHDA, CDR2 SQIVND (reference sequence). CDR3 loop: CASSNRGAQPQHF. The CDR3 DNA reads TGTGCCAGTAGTAATCGGGGGGCACAGCCCCAGCATTTT.

This clonotype was picked up many times. V is TRBV5-4 and J is TRBJ2-1; TRBD2 agrees at 7 bases. The CDR3 length is 13 residues. Germline values: CDR1 SGHNT, CDR2 YYREEE (reference sequence). The J segment lost 7 bases and the V segment lost 1 base, leaving 2 bases of the junction unmatched. For the CDR3, the DNA is TGTGCCAGCAGCTTGATGGGGGGGAATGAGCAGTTCTTC. Protein product: CASSLMGGNEQFF.

The table lists this clonotype with a few counts. The rearrangement joins TRBV5-1 to TRBJ2-7; TRBD1 aligns across 9 bases. This CDR3 has 13 amino acids. Germline-derived CDR1 and CDR2 are SGHRS and YFSETQ. V gave up 6 bases and J gave up 2 bases; unmatched junction bases: 3. The CDR3 bases are TGCGCCAGCAAGGGACAGGGTGCCTACGAGCAGTACTTC. Protein: CASKGQGAYEQYF.

This clonotype appeared many times. This chain joins TRBV12-3 or TRBV12-4 and TRBJ2-2, with TRBD1 matching 9 bases. The CDR3 length is 15 residues. Trimming at V came to 3 bases and at J to 4 bases, leaving 3 bases not matched to a gene. For the CDR3, the DNA is TGTGCCAGCAGTTTCGACAGGGGGGCCACCGGGGAGCTGTTTTTT. It codes for CASSFDRGATGELFF.

The V and J genes are TRBV6-4 and TRBJ2-1; tentative D call: TRBD1 (6 bases). V shed 0 bases and J shed 8 bases, with 11 bases lying between them. The CDR3 is 14 residues long. Per the germline V gene, CDR1 is MRHNA and CDR2 is SNTAGT. The CDR3 spells CASSDSTGMDEQFF. In nucleotides, the CDR3 is TGTGCCAGCAGTGACTCGACAGGTATGGATGAGCAGTTCTTC.

This clonotype was detected ten times or more. The chain carries TRBV20-1 and TRBJ1-1, with D perhaps TRBD1 (5 bases). The germline V and J ends were trimmed by 1 base and 3 bases, with 12 bases remaining between them. The V gene's germline CDR1 is DFQATT and CDR2 SNEGSKA (reference sequence). The CDR3 is 14 residues long. The CDR3 here is CSARGGVADTEAFF. CDR3 DNA: TGCAGTGCTAGAGGAGGGGTTGCCGACACTGAAGCTTTCTTT.

This clonotype was picked up many times. The V call is TRBV6-6, the J call TRBJ1-1, with D hard to call. Germline CDR1 MNHNY, CDR2 SVGAGI (reference sequence). The CDR3 runs 13 residues. V dropped 6 bases and J dropped 1 base, with 9 bases sitting between them. Written as DNA, the CDR3 is TGTGCCAGCAGAGACACGGGGAACACTGAAGCTTTCTTT. Its protein product is CASRDTGNTEAFF.

At least ten counts were recorded for this clonotype. V gene TRBV10-3 combines with J gene TRBJ2-7; 7 nucleotides line up with TRBD1. The junction had 7 bases not matched to a gene; V was cut back by 5 bases and J by 6 bases. Germline values: CDR1 ENHRY, CDR2 SYGVKD. The CDR3 sequence is 13 residues long. This CDR3 reads CAISSDRIGEQYF. The CDR3 nucleotides are TGTGCCATCAGTTCGGACAGGATAGGCGAGCAGTACTTC.

By sample share, this clonotype is medium-sized. This rearrangement joins TRBV6-2 or TRBV6-3 to TRBJ1-6; TRBD1 might be the D (6 bases). V dropped 5 bases and J dropped 9 bases, with 23 bases sitting between them. The germline CDR1 and CDR2 sequences are MNHEY and SVGEGT. This CDR3 has 17 amino acids. The CDR3 coding sequence is TGTGCCAGCAGTCTCTCCCCCGGACGGGGGCAGGGTTCACCCCTCCACTTT. Translation: CASSLSPGRGQGSPLHF.

This clonotype is medium-sized (0.01 to 0.1%) in the sample. This chain links TRBV5-1 with TRBJ1-1; unclear D gene. Germline loops: CDR1 SGHRS, CDR2 YFSETQ. The V end lost 1 base, the J end lost 3 bases, and 7 bases lay between the germline ends. This CDR3 has 13 residues. The CDR3 nucleotides are TGCGCCAGCAGCTTGACTCGTGACACTGAAGCTTTCTTT. It codes for CASSLTRDTEAFF.

CDR3 sequence: CASSLLWQGEAFF. DNA of the CDR3: TGTGCCAGCAGTTTACTCTGGCAGGGGGAAGCTTTCTTT. The rearrangement links TRBV6-6 to TRBJ1-1, with TRBD1 as a possible D gene (6 bases). The CDR3 totals 13 residues. In germline, CDR1 is MNHNY, CDR2 SVGAGI (reference sequence). The germline V and J ends were trimmed by 4 bases and 8 bases, with 14 bases remaining between them.

By frequency in the sample, this clonotype is medium-sized. The V and J genes are TRBV19 and TRBJ2-3, with 7 bases that match TRBD1. CDR3 length: 15 amino acids. CDR1 LNHDA and CDR2 SQIVND come from the germline V gene (reference sequence). Trimming took 4 bases from V and 3 from J; bases not matched to a gene: 7. CDR3 nucleotide sequence: TGTGCCAGTAGTACACGGGACAGTTTAACAGATACGCAGTATTTT. Translating gives CASSTRDSLTDTQYF.

In its sample, this clonotype was seen many times. This chain links TRBV12-3 or TRBV12-4 with TRBJ2-3, with a weak D call TRBD2 (5 bases). The ends were cut back, 3 bases at V and 2 bases at J, with 12 bases in the middle. This CDR3 contains 15 residues. The CDR3 DNA sequence: TGTGCCAGCAGTTTCGAAGGACTCTACACAGATACGCAGTATTTT. It is translated as CASSFEGLYTDTQYF.

This clonotype was seen repeatedly, ten times or more. The chain couples TRBV7-6 to TRBJ2-1; D remains ambiguous. Trimming left V 2 bases short and J 8 bases short, with 16 bases between. Germline V gene lookup returns CDR1 SGHVS and CDR2 FNYEAQ. The CDR3 totals 15 residues. The CDR3 DNA reads TGTGCCAGCAGCTTATATAGCCCTCCTGGCGATGAGCAGTTCTTC. Amino acid sequence: CASSLYSPPGDEQFF.

The table lists this clonotype with many counts. The V and J genes are TRBV7-9 and TRBJ2-1; D not certain. V gave up 3 bases and J gave up 4 bases, with 4 bases separating them. This CDR3 has 12 amino acids. The germline V gene encodes CDR1 SEHNR and CDR2 FQNEAQ (reference sequence). The CDR3 sequence: CASSLVYNEQFF. Here the CDR3 DNA reads TGTGCCAGCAGCTTGGTATACAATGAGCAGTTCTTC.

This clonotype was counted once. Possible read error: a much larger clone is one base away. The chain recombines TRBV11-2 with TRBJ2-2, with no clear D. Germline-derived CDR1 and CDR2 are SGHAT and FQNNGV. The CDR3 consists of 16 residues. V was trimmed by 1 base and J by 5 bases, leaving 14 bases between them. Here the CDR3 DNA reads TGTGCCAGCAGCTTAGGGCACTTCGCCTCGACCGGGGAGCTGTTTTTT. Translation gives CASSLGHFASTGELFF.

This clonotype showed up just a few times. The chain recombines TRBV14 with TRBJ1-1; D remains ambiguous. The CDR3 has 15 residues. Per the germline V gene, CDR1 is SGHDN and CDR2 is FVKESK. Between the trimmed V and J ends, which lost 0 bases and 3 bases, there was a span of 11 bases. The CDR3, as DNA: TGTGCCAGCAGCCAAGATTGGGGTCGGGACACTGAAGCTTTCTTT. Protein: CASSQDWGRDTEAFF.

This clonotype was counted at least ten times. The chain uses TRBV12-3 or TRBV12-4 and TRBJ1-2; D unresolved. The CDR3 runs to 12 residues. Trimming pared 8 bases from V and 3 bases from J, leaving 10 bases between. Here the CDR3 reads CASSRVDYGYTF. Here the CDR3 DNA reads TGTGCCAGCTCTAGGGTGGACTATGGCTACACCTTC.

This clonotype was counted a single time. Written as DNA, the CDR3 is TGTGCCAGCGATCCGGGACAGGGTCACAGTGAGCAGTTCTTC. Translated, it gives CASDPGQGHSEQFF. The V and J genes are TRBV6-1 and TRBJ2-1, with 9 bases matching TRBD1. This CDR3 region has 14 residues. V lost 8 bases and J lost 9; bases outside the gene matches: 11. Germline V gene sequence: CDR1 MNHNS, CDR2 SASEGT.

This clonotype was detected many times. The CDR3 DNA reads as TGTGCCAGCAGTTACTCGATCTACGGATACTATGGCTACACCTTC. Translation: CASSYSIYGYYGYTF. This chain links TRBV6-2 or TRBV6-3 with TRBJ1-2, with D unclear. This CDR3 is 15 amino acids long. CDR1 is MNHEY and CDR2 is SVGEGT in the germline V gene. The V end lost 0 bases, the J end lost 3 bases, and 11 bases lay between the germline ends.